Each of the 2 T cell receptor beta chains below was sequenced from the same sample in a study of T cells after yellow fever vaccination. TCRdb passed the 5' RACE reads through MiXCR, listing each CDR3 protein once. The sample shows a few hundred thousand distinct CDR3 sequences, less than 9% of them seen only once. The starting material was CD4+ T cells sorted from PBMCs, obtained 15 days after the yellow fever booster vaccination. These receptors were taken from a man aged 25 to 40 who received the YFV17D yellow fever vaccine.

This chain uses TRBV6-2 or TRBV6-3 with TRBJ2-5; D possibly corresponds to TRBD2 (6 bases). The CDR3 loop spans 16 amino acids. Germline CDR1 and CDR2: MNHEY and SVGEGT. The V gene lost 6 bases and the J gene lost 4 bases, with 21 bases spanning the gap. Here the CDR3 reads CASRRLPGTVGETQYF. CDR3 DNA sequence: TGTGCCAGCAGACGTTTACCCGGGACTGTGGGAGAGACCCAGTACTTC.

This clonotype appeared many times. The V call is TRBV29-1, the J call TRBJ2-5, with TRBD2 matching 11 bases. Germline CDR1 reads SQVTM; CDR2 reads ANQGSEA. The CDR3 is 17 residues long. Unmatched junction bases numbered 7, after V lost 0 bases and J lost 1 base. CDR3 loop: CSVEDPGLAAIQETQYF. CDR3 DNA: TGCAGCGTTGAAGACCCGGGACTAGCGGCGATCCAAGAGACCCAGTACTTC.